This entry lists 22 T cell receptor beta chains sequenced from one sample in a study of T cells after yellow fever vaccination (dated by TCRdb to about 2019). The library was built by means of 5' RACE. Sequenced on an Illumina HiSeq 2500. The raw public data were reprocessed by TCRdb itself: fastp quality trimming at Q25, MiXCR clonotype calling, in-frame beta chains only. One record per CDR3 amino acid sequence lists the most common genes and DNA. The sample records more than 65,000 distinct CDR3 sequences, roughly 14% of which are singletons. Of the sample, approximately 25% is held by the ten largest clones. The label giving this sample's treatment or condition can be read as: live attenuated yellow fever vaccine strain. Sequences were derived from CD8+ T cells not binding an NS4B(214-222) dextramer, sorted from PBMCs, sampled more than 20 days after the first yellow fever vaccination. In light of the paper, this sample's cell subset or site label describes: NS4B epitope dextramer-negative CD8 T cells. These receptor sequences come from a man aged 18 to 30 who received the YFV17D yellow fever vaccine.

This clonotype was recorded many times. The genes are TRBV7-8 and TRBJ2-2, with 8 positions matching TRBD2. The CDR3 contains 15 residues. J was trimmed by 9 bases and V by 5 bases; bases with no gene match: 11. The germline V gene has CDR1 SGHVS and CDR2 FQNEAQ. In DNA, the CDR3 is TGTGCCAGCAGCCCCCGGGGGGGGGCTGTCAGGGAGCTGTTTTTT. Encoded protein: CASSPRGGAVRELFF.

This clonotype was counted a few times. This rearrangement joins TRBV20-1 to TRBJ2-7; weak D call: TRBD2 (5 bases). CDR1 DFQATT and CDR2 SNEGSKA come from the germline V gene (reference sequence). This CDR3 comprises 14 residues. Trimming cost V 3 bases and J 4 bases, with 16 bases left between them. CDR3 protein: CSARFEGTPYEQYV. The DNA of the CDR3 is TGCAGTGCTAGGTTTGAGGGAACCCCTTACGAGCAGTACGTC.

V usage is TRBV29-1 and J usage is TRBJ2-3; the D is unclear. This CDR3 is 15 amino acids long. Per germline, CDR1 SQVTM and CDR2 ANQGSEA. Trimming cost V 0 bases and J 2 bases, with 12 bases left between them. The chain's CDR3 is CSVEDRGYDTDTQYF. For the CDR3, the DNA is TGCAGCGTTGAAGATCGTGGGTATGACACAGATACGCAGTATTTT.

This chain connects TRBV6-2 or TRBV6-3 to TRBJ2-3; D is unclear. Germline loops: CDR1 MNHEY, CDR2 SVGEGT. The CDR3 runs to 14 residues. V was shortened by 3 bases and J by 1 base, with 8 bases between the two germline ends. The CDR3 loop is CASSYTYRTDTQYF. The CDR3 nucleotides are TGTGCCAGCAGTTATACTTACCGCACAGATACGCAGTATTTT.

A word on this clonotype: Relative to the germline gene, one junction end is altered; a read error may explain this. CDR3 DNA sequence: TGCAGTGCTAGAGATCTGGAATCAAAGGCCGGGGAGCTGCTTTTT. It specifies CSARDLESKAGELLF. The rearrangement joins TRBV20-1 to TRBJ2-2, with D possibly being TRBD2 (5 bases). The germline CDR1 and CDR2 sequences are DFQATT and SNEGSKA (reference sequence). The CDR3 consists of 15 residues.

Here the CDR3 DNA reads TGCAGGTCAATGGGGCCAAACTATGGCTACACCTTC. Protein: CRSMGPNYGYTF. The rearrangement joins TRBV20-1 to TRBJ1-2; D is possibly TRBD1 (5 bases). CDR3 length: 12 residues. Germline assignment: CDR1 DFQATT and CDR2 SNEGSKA (reference sequence).

The table lists this clonotype with a few counts. The chain is built from TRBV12-3 or TRBV12-4 and TRBJ2-7, with D hard to call. The V gene lost 4 bases and the J gene lost 1 base, with 5 bases spanning the gap. This CDR3 comprises 12 residues. The CDR3, as DNA: TGTGCCAGCAGTTCGGAATCCTACGAGCAGTACTTC. It is translated as CASSSESYEQYF.

The chain joins TRBV6-2 or TRBV6-3 to TRBJ2-1; the D gene is possibly TRBD1 (5 bases). V lost 0 bases, J lost 0 bases, and 15 bases lay in between. Germline V gene data show CDR1 as MNHEY and CDR2 as SVGEGT. The CDR3 loop spans 18 amino acids. CDR3 in DNA: TGTGCCAGCAGTTACTCCCTTGGTACAGGAGCCTCCTACAATGAGCAGTTCTTC. Translating gives CASSYSLGTGASYNEQFF.

This chain connects TRBV4-1 to TRBJ1-1; D gene unclear. Germline CDR1 and CDR2: MGHRA and YSYEKL. The CDR3 loop spans 14 amino acids. Between the trimmed V and J ends, which lost 4 bases and 2 bases, there was a span of 11 bases. In DNA form, the CDR3 reads TGCGCCAGCAGCCGAGGAATTAGTAACACTGAAGCTTTCTTT. Residues: CASSRGISNTEAFF.

This clonotype was counted only a few times. The gene calls are TRBV7-6 and TRBJ1-6; no clear D gene. V was trimmed by 3 bases and J by 5 bases, leaving 11 bases between them. Germline lookup yields CDR1 SGHVS and CDR2 FNYEAQ. CDR3 length: 15 residues. The CDR3 DNA reads as TGTGCCAGCAGCTTGAGCAGGCATGATAATTCACCCCTCCACTTT. It encodes CASSLSRHDNSPLHF.

This clonotype was picked up a small number of times. The genes are TRBV27 and TRBJ2-1, with D uncertain. This CDR3 contains 15 residues. Germline values: CDR1 MNHEY, CDR2 SMNVEV (reference sequence). V lost 2 bases and J 0 bases, leaving 8 bases between the germline ends. This chain's CDR3 is CASSLAESSYNEQFF. The CDR3 DNA follows: TGTGCCAGCAGTTTAGCGGAAAGCTCCTACAATGAGCAGTTCTTC.

This clonotype was recorded a few times. The chain couples TRBV7-8 to TRBJ2-7; TRBD1 aligns across 7 bases. Germline V gene sequence: CDR1 SGHVS, CDR2 FQNEAQ. V was clipped by 8 bases and J by 2 bases; unmatched bases: 9. The CDR3 contains 14 residues. DNA for the CDR3: TGTGCCAGCCAGGGGGACAGCGCAACCTACGAGCAGTACTTC. This gives the protein CASQGDSATYEQYF.

This clonotype was observed a handful of times. The rearrangement links TRBV6-1 to TRBJ2-3, with 9 nucleotides matching TRBD2. Trimming cost V 6 bases and J 4 bases; bases outside gene matches: 8. From germline, CDR1 is MNHNS and CDR2 SASEGT. This CDR3 comprises 15 residues. The DNA for the CDR3 is TGTGCCAGCAGCCCTACTAGCGGGTGGTCAGATACGCAGTATTTT. Translation: CASSPTSGWSDTQYF.

The rearrangement uses TRBV27 and TRBJ2-5, with D perhaps matching TRBD1 (6 bases). Trimming left V 4 bases short and J 5 bases short, with 14 bases between. CDR1 and CDR2 from the germline V gene are MNHEY and SMNVEV (reference sequence). This CDR3 is 14 amino acids long. CDR3 sequence: CASSSQGSWETQYF. The DNA of the CDR3 is TGTGCCAGCAGTTCACAGGGATCATGGGAGACCCAGTACTTC.

This clonotype was picked up a small number of times. The chain carries TRBV5-5 and TRBJ1-2; weak D call: TRBD1 (5 bases). Trimming removed 5 bases from V and 4 bases from J, with 27 bases in between. From germline, CDR1 is SGHKS and CDR2 YYEKEE (reference sequence). This CDR3 contains 18 residues. In DNA form, the CDR3 reads TGTGCCAGCAGTTTTACCGGGACCCCTCTGCCCCGAATCTATGGCTACACCTTC. Protein sequence: CASSFTGTPLPRIYGYTF.

This clonotype was detected a few times. The V call is TRBV29-1, the J call TRBJ1-1; D unresolved. In germline, CDR1 is SQVTM, CDR2 ANQGSEA. This CDR3 is 12 amino acids long. V gave up 4 bases and J gave up 7 bases, with 13 bases separating them. Here the CDR3 reads CSVVTLGYEAFF. DNA for the CDR3: TGCAGCGTTGTCACGTTGGGATATGAAGCTTTCTTT.

The chain uses TRBV7-3 and TRBJ2-1, with TRBD2 matching over 7 bases. Germline loops: CDR1 SGHTA, CDR2 FQGTGA. The V segment lost 1 base and the J segment 1 base; nucleotides outside the gene matches: 1. This CDR3 contains 15 residues. The CDR3 here is CASSLRRGSYNEQFF. CDR3 nucleotide sequence: TGTGCCAGCAGCTTAAGGCGGGGGTCCTACAATGAGCAGTTCTTC.

This clonotype was seen a handful of times. The rearrangement uses TRBV12-3 or TRBV12-4 and TRBJ2-2; TRBD1 might be the D (6 bases). The CDR3 runs to 15 residues. Trimming left V 4 bases short and J 6 bases short, with 15 bases between. The CDR3 loop reads CASSWEQGFPGELFF. In DNA, the CDR3 is TGTGCCAGCAGTTGGGAACAGGGCTTTCCCGGGGAGCTGTTTTTT.

A few counts support this clonotype. The chain employs TRBV5-1 and TRBJ2-1; 9 nucleotides align to TRBD1. The CDR3 consists of 15 residues. Germline V gene data show CDR1 as SGHRS and CDR2 as YFSETQ. Trimming removed 4 bases from V and 2 bases from J; junction bases left unmatched: 4. The DNA for the CDR3 is TGCGCCAGCAGCCGCCGGGACAGGGCCTACAATGAGCAGTTCTTC. Translated: CASSRRDRAYNEQFF.

The table lists this clonotype with a few counts. The chain joins TRBV19 to TRBJ2-1; 8 bases map to TRBD2. Looked up from germline, CDR1 is LNHDA and CDR2 is SQIVND (reference sequence). The CDR3 has 11 residues. Trimming cost V 10 bases and J 6 bases; bases outside gene matches: 2. The CDR3 DNA sequence: TGTGCCACCGCGGGGGGCAATGAGCAGTTCTTC. Encoded protein: CATAGGNEQFF.

The chain links TRBV20-1 to TRBJ2-1; 14 nucleotides line up with TRBD2. The CDR3 extends over 22 amino acids. Germline V lookup: CDR1 DFQATT, CDR2 SNEGSKA (reference sequence). J was trimmed by 2 bases and V by 1 base; bases with no gene match: 19. The CDR3 DNA reads TGCAGTGCTAGAGTTCAAGGGGGACTAGCGGGGGTACGTAGAAGCACCTACAATGAGCAGTTCTTC. Its translation: CSARVQGGLAGVRRSTYNEQFF.

This clonotype has just a few counts. The genes are TRBV19 and TRBJ2-2; no clear D. CDR3 length equals 11 residues. Trimming shortened V by 5 bases and J by 6 bases, and 4 bases separated the two germline ends. The germline gives CDR1 LNHDA, CDR2 SQIVND (reference sequence). The CDR3 loop is CASSWAGELFF. The DNA of the CDR3 is TGTGCCAGTAGTTGGGCCGGGGAGCTGTTTTTT. The full variable domain, with the rest looked up from reference TRBV19 and TRBJ2-2, is DGGITQSPKYLFRKEGQNVTLSCEQNLNHDAMYWYRQDPGQGLRLIYYSQIVNDFQKGDIAEGYSVSREKKESFPLTVTSAQKNPTAFYLCASSWAGELFFGEGSRLTVL.